This paragraph reports one TCR beta chain. Assay: immunoSEQ multiplex PCR; the TCRdb copy retains only in-frame clones and omits some. In the table there are 65,000 or so clones, more than 80% of which are singletons. This entry belongs to a study of OX40 agonist ivuxolimab in advanced cancers. The CDR3 consists of 16 residues. CDR1 and CDR2 (germline): SGHKS, YYEKEE (reference sequence). V trimming: 3 bases; J trimming: 4 bases; junction bases outside the gene matches: 4. The sample here was CD4+ or CD8+ T cells sorted from blood, taken in a trial of the OX40 agonist ivuxolimab. The clonotype comes from an adult with an advanced solid tumor such as melanoma, head and neck, liver or kidney cancer. The J gene is TRBJ2-2, the V gene TRBV5-5; 12 nucleotides agree with TRBD2. The CDR3 nucleotides are TGTGCCAGCAGCTCTACTAGCGGGGGGTCCACCGGGGAGCTGTTTTTT. It codes for CASSSTSGGSTGELFF.